The table lists the clone carrying this T cell receptor (beta chain) with many counts. Its antigen is not known. Among ophthalmopathy patients, the Clinical Activity Score reached at least 3, the NOSPECS grade reached at least 4, and duration remained under 3 months. The PBMCs were sourced from fresh peripheral blood (about 10 ml). RNA transcripts provided the source from which TCR beta CDR3 regions were amplified. TCR CDR3 underwent first-round RT-PCR with the HTBI primer set. From the multiplex PCR reads, TCRdb called clonotypes with MiXCR, one entry per CDR3 protein. The sample lists a few hundred thousand distinct CDR3 sequences, roughly 15% occurring once. This sample is drawn from a study of T cells in Graves' hyperthyroidism and ophthalmopathy. Study-wide findings and caveats: Patients with ophthalmopathy were separated from those with stable hyperthyroidism by a 13 V-J model.

The CDR3 extends over 14 amino acids. The J segment lost 5 bases and the V segment lost 4 bases, leaving 4 bases of the junction unmatched. In germline, CDR1 is MNHNS, CDR2 SASEGT. The receptor was isolated from a woman in her twenties or thirties with Graves' ophthalmopathy. The V call is TRBV6-1, the J call TRBJ2-1; 8 positions match TRBD2. Sample: blood. The CDR3 sequence: CASSGGLVDNEQFF. CDR3 nucleotide sequence: TGTGCCAGCAGTGGGGGACTAGTCGACAATGAGCAGTTCTTC.